A single sample is the source of the 15 T cell receptor beta chains below, sequenced in a study of T cell responses to AZD1222 COVID-19 vaccine. Libraries were prepared by immunoSEQ multiplex PCR; TCRdb keeps only in-frame clonotypes and omits some of them. This sample carries around 130,000 clones, around nine tenths of them seen once, and the ten largest clones take less than 5%. Sequences were derived from peripheral blood, sampled 28 days after the second AZD1222 dose. These TCRs come from an adult who received the AZD1222 COVID-19 vaccine.

V usage is TRBV25-1 and J usage is TRBJ1-4, with 7 bases identical to TRBD1. Germline loops: CDR1 MGHDK, CDR2 SYGVNS. The CDR3 has 15 residues. V gave up 4 bases and J gave up 4 bases; unmatched junction bases: 6. CDR3: CASSVIQGINEKLFF. The DNA for the CDR3 is TGTGCCAGCAGTGTCATACAGGGGATTAATGAAAAACTGTTTTTT.

The chain carries TRBV6-1 and TRBJ1-5; D gene ambiguous. Trimming removed 2 bases at V and 3 bases at J, with 11 bases between. The CDR3 has 15 amino acids. Germline V gene lookup returns CDR1 MNHNS and CDR2 SASEGT. Here the CDR3 DNA reads TGTGCCAGCAGTGAAATGGTCAGTGCCAATCAGCCCCAGCATTTT. Its translation: CASSEMVSANQPQHF.

The gene calls are TRBV7-9 and TRBJ1-1, with D uncertain. The V gene lost 2 bases and the J gene lost 7 bases, with 5 bases spanning the gap. The CDR3 length is 11 residues. Per germline, CDR1 SEHNR and CDR2 FQNEAQ (reference sequence). The CDR3 nucleotides read TGTGCCAGCAGCTTAAGAGTTGAAGCTTTCTTT. Translating gives CASSLRVEAFF. Based on the CDR3 plus reference TRBV7-9 and TRBJ1-1, the full variable domain is DTGVSQNPRHKITKRGQNVTFRCDPISEHNRLYWYRQTLGQGPEFLTYFQNEAQLEKSRLLSDRFSAERPKGSFSTLEIQRTEQGDSAMYLCASSLRVEAFFGQGTRLTVV.

The V and J genes are TRBV6-4 and TRBJ1-6; D may be TRBD1 (5 bases). The CDR3 loop spans 13 amino acids. V lost 5 bases, J lost 8 bases, and 10 bases lay in between. Germline V gene lookup returns CDR1 MRHNA and CDR2 SNTAGT. CDR3 in DNA: TGTGCCAGCAGTTTGACAGATTATTCACCCCTCCACTTT. This sequence encodes CASSLTDYSPLHF.

This sequence joins TRBV7-3 and TRBJ2-1; a weak D match, TRBD1 (5 bases). V lost 4 bases, J lost 6 bases, and 16 bases lay in between. The CDR3 spans 15 residues. Germline-derived CDR1 and CDR2 are SGHTA and FQGTGA. The DNA of the CDR3 is TGTGCCAGCAGCTCCTCAGGGATTAGGGCCAATGAGCAGTTCTTC. It is translated as CASSSSGIRANEQFF.

This clone appeared once. This rearrangement joins TRBV28 to TRBJ1-4, with 7 positions matching TRBD1. The CDR3 spans 17 residues. V dropped 3 bases and J dropped 8; count of bases not matched to a gene: 15. The germline V gene encodes CDR1 MDHEN and CDR2 SYDVKM. The CDR3 DNA is TGTGCCAGCAGTTTCCCCACAAAGGGGGCGCAGGTGGAAAAACTGTTTTTT. Translated: CASSFPTKGAQVEKLFF.

The chain has TRBV28 and TRBJ1-2; D is possibly TRBD1 (6 bases). Germline values: CDR1 MDHEN, CDR2 SYDVKM. The CDR3 loop spans 15 amino acids. V lost 5 bases and J 1 base, leaving 14 bases between the germline ends. CDR3 nucleotide sequence: TGTGCCAGCAGTCCCTACGCGGGACATAACTATGGCTACACCTTC. Its protein product is CASSPYAGHNYGYTF.

The CDR3, as DNA: TGTGCCGCCCGGGGGGGGGAAGCGTATTGGGGCTACACCTTC. Amino acids: CAARGGEAYWGYTF. The gene calls are TRBV6-5 and TRBJ1-2, with D tentatively TRBD1 (5 bases). V was pared by 11 bases and J by 8 bases, with 24 bases between. The germline CDR1 and CDR2 sequences are MNHEY and SVGAGI. This CDR3 region has 14 residues.

The rearrangement joins TRBV6-5 to TRBJ2-1; weak D call: TRBD1 (6 bases). CDR3 length equals 13 residues. The V end lost 5 bases, the J end lost 7 bases, and 12 bases lay between the germline ends. CDR1 and CDR2 (germline): MNHEY, SVGAGI. CDR3 amino acids: CASSLDSPNEQFF. CDR3 nucleotides: TGTGCCAGCAGTCTGGACAGCCCGAATGAGCAGTTCTTC.

This chain connects TRBV11-2 to TRBJ1-4; the D is unclear. Germline CDR1 and CDR2: SGHAT and FQNNGV. The length of the CDR3 is 15 residues. V was clipped by 0 bases and J by 5 bases, with 10 bases between them. CDR3 residues: CASSLDGWGNEKLFF. CDR3 in DNA: TGTGCCAGCAGCTTAGATGGGTGGGGAAATGAAAAACTGTTTTTT.

V gene TRBV11-3 combines with J gene TRBJ2-2; possibly TRBD2 for D (5 bases). Germline-derived CDR1 and CDR2 are SGHNT and YENEEA. The CDR3 sequence is 15 residues long. Trimming cost V 5 bases and J 7 bases, with 17 bases left between them. The CDR3 reads CASSPSRGLGGELFF. CDR3 sequence (DNA): TGTGCCAGCAGCCCAAGCCGAGGGTTAGGCGGGGAGCTGTTTTTT.

The V and J genes are TRBV19 and TRBJ2-1, with D possibly TRBD2 on 6 matching bases. The CDR3 is 16 amino acids. Trimming took off 6 bases at V and 0 bases at J, with 15 bases between the two ends. Germline values: CDR1 LNHDA, CDR2 SQIVND (reference sequence). The DNA for the CDR3 is TGTGCCAGTAGGCGGGGACGGAGCCCCTCCTACAATGAGCAGTTCTTC. This sequence encodes CASRRGRSPSYNEQFF.

A note on this clone: In the same sample, other DNA sequences code for this CDR3. This CDR3 reads CASSQEGGPNTEAFF. Written as DNA, the CDR3 is TGCGCCAGCAGCCAAGAAGGGGGGCCGAACACTGAAGCTTTCTTT. V usage is TRBV4-3 and J usage is TRBJ1-1, with D perhaps TRBD1 (6 bases). Trimming left V 0 bases short and J 1 base short, with 9 bases between. The CDR3 loop spans 15 amino acids. Germline CDR1 and CDR2: LGHNA and YSLEER.

This chain joins TRBV25-1 and TRBJ1-2; 8 bases are a match to TRBD1. The V gene end was trimmed by 3 bases and the J gene end by 2 bases; junction bases not matched to a gene: 2. The CDR3 loop spans 14 amino acids. The germline V gene encodes CDR1 MGHDK and CDR2 SYGVNS. In DNA form, the CDR3 reads TGTGCCAGCAGTGACTGGGACAGGAACTATGGCTACACCTTC. Amino acids: CASSDWDRNYGYTF.

This clone was seen only once. Here the CDR3 reads CASSKVPGGCYNEQFF. The CDR3 region has the DNA TGTGCCAGCAGCAAAGTCCCTGGGGGGTGCTACAATGAGCAGTTCTTC. The chain joins TRBV21-1 to TRBJ2-1; TRBD2 was called by the table and not checked on the DNA. TRBV21-1 is given as a pseudogene. There are 16 residues in the CDR3.